This T cell receptor (beta chain) was identified during a study of cytomegalovirus exposure and HLA in healthy donors. Study summary: It was reported in a later analysis that the roughly 120 validation repertoires used the same platform as the approximately 600 first-cohort repertoires.

Study results and caveats: The study designated 164 TCR beta chains cytomegalovirus-associated. For cytomegalovirus status, the classifier reportedly gave diagnoses with high specificity and sensitivity.

In regard to this clone: Its antigen remains unknown.

The repertoire was sequenced with immunoSEQ multiplex PCR; TCRdb's copy has only in-frame clones and lacks some. The table has about 150,000 clones, about 86% seen once; the top ten hold approximately 20%. The donors formed part of the 120-subject validation cohort, distinct from the roughly 660-subject first cohort. Per the germline V gene, CDR1 is LNHDA and CDR2 is SQIVND (reference sequence). The CDR3 contains 13 residues. V lost 6 bases to trimming and J lost 2 bases, with 11 bases between them. Input material: PBMCs. The TCR originated in a man between 18 and 29 years old in good health and CMV-seropositive. The genes are TRBV19 and TRBJ2-7; weak D call: TRBD2 (6 bases). The CDR3 DNA reads TGTGCCAGTAGGGCTAGCGCAACCTACGAGCAGTACTTC. Its protein is CASRASATYEQYF.